The T cell receptor (beta chain) described here comes from a study of T cells expressing NK-cell markers. About the study: CD3+CD56+NKG2C+, CD3+CD56+NKG2C- and CD3+CD56-NKG2C+ T cells, once sorted, supplied the TCR beta repertoires. Just one sequenced donor of eight was HCMV-seronegative, while seven were seropositive. Study-level findings and limits: In a few donors, dominant clonotypes made up about 28.3-65% of CD3+CD56-NKG2C+ cells.

This CDR3 is 17 amino acids long. The germline CDR1 and CDR2 sequences are WNHNN and SYGVQD (reference sequence). Turning to this clonotype: Its antigen is undetermined.

Beta-chain TCR cDNA was generated via 5'RACE template switching with UMIs. TCRdb reprocessed the 5' RACE reads, with one entry per CDR3 protein and no DNA. The sample data list approximately 150,000 distinct CDR3 sequences. The sequenced sample consisted of blood T cells: a sorted CD56 or NKG2C T cell subset, CD4+ or CD8+ T cells, or bulk PBMC T cells (not recorded which). This receptor was identified in a man aged 18 to 35 in good health. V gene TRBV10-1 combines with J gene TRBJ2-3; there is no DNA to check the TCRdb D call of TRBD1. The CDR3 is CASSESRLQGQTDTQYF.